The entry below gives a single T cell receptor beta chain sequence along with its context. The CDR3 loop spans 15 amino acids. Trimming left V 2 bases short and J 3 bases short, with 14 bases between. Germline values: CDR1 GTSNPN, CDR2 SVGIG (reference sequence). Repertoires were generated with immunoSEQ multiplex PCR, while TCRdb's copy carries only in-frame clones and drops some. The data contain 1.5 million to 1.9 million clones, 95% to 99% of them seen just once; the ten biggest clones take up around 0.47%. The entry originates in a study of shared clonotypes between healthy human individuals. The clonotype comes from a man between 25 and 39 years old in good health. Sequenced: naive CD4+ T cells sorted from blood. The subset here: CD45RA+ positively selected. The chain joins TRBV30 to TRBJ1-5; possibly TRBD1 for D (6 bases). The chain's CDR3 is CAWSTNLGANQPQHF. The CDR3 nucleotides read TGTGCCTGGAGTACGAACCTGGGGGCCAATCAGCCCCAGCATTTT.